These 7 T cell receptor beta chains were all obtained from the same sample, sequenced in a study of blood T cell repertoires in COVID-19 (dated by TCRdb to the early 2020s). The library relied on the immunoSEQ multiplex PCR assay. The immuneACCESS repertoire file appears here via TCRdb, limited to in-frame rearrangements. These files lack a portion of the clones; in checked studies, under half of the deficit traces to unresolved V genes, and the cause of the others is not known. This sample lists a few hundred thousand clones; roughly 90% were detected once. The ten largest clones capture 2% to 2.5% of the sample. Sequenced material: peripheral blood. Receptors originate from a woman aged 50 to 60 with acute or convalescent COVID-19.

The chain joins TRBV12-3 or TRBV12-4 to TRBJ1-2; D is uncertain. The CDR3 loop spans 12 amino acids. Trimming pared 5 bases from V and 0 bases from J, leaving 4 bases between. CDR3 residues: CASSPTNYGYTF. The CDR3 DNA reads TGTGCCAGCAGTCCTACTAACTATGGCTACACCTTC.

The chain employs TRBV5-4 and TRBJ2-5; 15 bases agree with TRBD2. V trimming: 3 bases; J trimming: 4 bases; junction bases outside the gene matches: 4. Per germline, CDR1 SGHNT and CDR2 YYREEE (reference sequence). The CDR3 loop spans 16 amino acids. The CDR3 is CASSSRTSGGVETQYF. The CDR3 DNA reads as TGTGCCAGCAGCTCCAGGACTAGCGGGGGGGTAGAGACCCAGTACTTC. Full variable domain (remainder filled in from reference TRBV5-4 and TRBJ2-5): ETGVTQSPTHLIKTRGQQVTLRCSSQSGHNTVSWYQQALGQGPQFIFQYYREEENGRGNFPPRFSGLQFPNYSSELNVNALELDDSALYLCASSSRTSGGVETQYFGPGTRLLVL.

This clone was observed once. CDR3 sequence reads: CASSLGGQGRQPQHF. The CDR3 region has the DNA TGCGCCAGCAGCTTGGGGGGACAGGGCCGCCAGCCCCAGCATTTT. The V and J genes are TRBV5-1 and TRBJ1-5; the match to TRBD1 covers 9 bases. The CDR3 has 15 residues. Unmatched junction bases numbered 5, after V lost 0 bases and J lost 7 bases. Germline V gives CDR1 SGHRS, CDR2 YFSETQ.

The genes are TRBV4-1 and TRBJ2-1; 12 bases map to TRBD2. The junction had 7 bases not matched to a gene; V was cut back by 1 base and J by 6 bases. Per germline, CDR1 MGHRA and CDR2 YSYEKL. The CDR3 contains 17 residues. CDR3 region: CASSQVWPSGRGNEQFF. The DNA of the CDR3 is TGCGCCAGCAGCCAAGTTTGGCCTAGCGGGAGGGGCAATGAGCAGTTCTTC.

V gene TRBV27 combines with J gene TRBJ2-7; 10 bases match TRBD1. The junction had 4 bases not matched to a gene; V was cut back by 3 bases and J by 5 bases. Germline V gene lookup returns CDR1 MNHEY and CDR2 SMNVEV (reference sequence). CDR3 length: 14 amino acids. This chain's CDR3 is CASSLSTGGHEQYF. CDR3 nucleotides: TGTGCCAGCAGTTTGTCGACAGGGGGCCACGAGCAGTACTTC.

The V gene is TRBV9, the J gene TRBJ1-5, with a weak D call TRBD1 (5 bases). Germline assignment: CDR1 SGDLS and CDR2 YYNGEE. The CDR3 totals 15 residues. With 0 bases removed from V and 2 bases from J, the gap between germline ends came to 9 bases. CDR3 sequence reads: CASSVGGAGNQPQHF. DNA for the CDR3: TGTGCCAGCAGCGTAGGCGGGGCTGGCAATCAGCCCCAGCATTTT.

This chain connects TRBV2 to TRBJ2-5, with D unclear. Trimming shortened V by 7 bases and J by 4 bases, and 10 bases separated the two germline ends. CDR1 SNHLY and CDR2 FYNNEI come from the germline V gene. The CDR3 totals 12 residues. DNA for the CDR3: TGTGCCAGCATAGGTGGCGGAGAGACCCAGTACTTC. It translates to CASIGGGETQYF.